This TCR beta chain came from a study of T cell responses to AZD1222 COVID-19 vaccine. The germline gives CDR1 MNHEY, CDR2 SMNVEV (reference sequence). CDR3 length: 15 residues. V lost 6 bases, J lost 1 base, and 13 bases lay in between. Regarding this clone: Its specificity is not known.

General observations from the study: Donors were largely white British and mainly female; clonal diversity was possibly underestimated. Variant regions that are unmutated are reportedly the target of nearly half of spike-specific TCRs.

Repertoires were generated with immunoSEQ multiplex PCR, while TCRdb's copy carries only in-frame clones and drops some. The table has some 150,000 clones, just over 90% seen once. This TCR was sampled from an adult in good health. The source material was peripheral blood, sampled on day 0 of AZD1222 vaccination. The chain uses TRBV27 and TRBJ1-5; TRBD1 might be the D (6 bases). CDR3: CASRSRGLSNQPQHF. The CDR3 nucleotides are TGTGCCAGCAGATCCAGGGGTTTGAGCAATCAGCCCCAGCATTTT.